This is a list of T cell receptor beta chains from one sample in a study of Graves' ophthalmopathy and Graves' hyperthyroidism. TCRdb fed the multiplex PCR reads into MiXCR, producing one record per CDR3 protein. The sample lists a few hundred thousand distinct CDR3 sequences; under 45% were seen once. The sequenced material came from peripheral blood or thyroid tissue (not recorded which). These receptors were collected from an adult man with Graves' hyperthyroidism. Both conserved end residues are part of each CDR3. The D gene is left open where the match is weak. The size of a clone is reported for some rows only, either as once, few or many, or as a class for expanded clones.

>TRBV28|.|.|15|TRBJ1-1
CASSLLWAQVTEAFF
TGTGCCAGCAGTTTGCTCTGGGCCCAGGTCACTGAAGCTTTCTTT
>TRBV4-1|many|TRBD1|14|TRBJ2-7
CASSQQTGTFEQYF
TGCGCCAGCAGCCAACAGACAGGGACCTTTGAGCAGTACTTC
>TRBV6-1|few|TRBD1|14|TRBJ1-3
CASRKTGTGNTIYF
TGTGCCAGCAGAAAGACAGGGACTGGAAACACCATATATTTT
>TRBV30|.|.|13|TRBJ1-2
CASLMRENYGYTF
TGTGCCTCCCTTATGAGGGAAAACTATGGCTACACCTTC
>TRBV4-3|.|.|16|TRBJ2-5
CASSRTNGGSQETQYF
TGCGCCAGCAGCCGAACTAACGGAGGTAGTCAAGAGACCCAGTACTTC
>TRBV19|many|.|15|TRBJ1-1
CASSIWSKGNTEAFF
TGTGCCAGTAGTATCTGGTCCAAAGGGAACACTGAAGCTTTCTTT
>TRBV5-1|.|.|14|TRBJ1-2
CASSLNYGADGYTF
TGCGCCAGCAGCTTGAATTACGGGGCGGATGGCTACACCTTC
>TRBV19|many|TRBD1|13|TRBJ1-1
CASKDRANTEAFF
TGTGCCTCCAAGGACAGGGCGAACACTGAAGCTTTCTTT
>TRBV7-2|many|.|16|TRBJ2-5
CASSFPPQGRAETQYF
TGTGCCAGCAGCTTTCCCCCCCAGGGGAGGGCAGAGACCCAGTACTTC
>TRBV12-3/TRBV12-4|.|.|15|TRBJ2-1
CASSLRGTADNEQFF
TGTGCCAGCAGTTTACGGGGGACAGCCGACAATGAGCAGTTCTTC
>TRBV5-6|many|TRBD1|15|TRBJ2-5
CASSQETGGGETQYF
TGTGCCAGCAGCCAGGAAACAGGGGGCGGAGAGACCCAGTACTTC
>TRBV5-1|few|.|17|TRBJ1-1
CASSLAYNRGQGTEAFF
TGCGCCAGCAGCTTGGCCTACAATCGGGGGCAGGGCACTGAAGCTTTCTTT
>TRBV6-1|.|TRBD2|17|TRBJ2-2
CASSLTWQRGNTGELFF
TGTGCCAGCAGTCTGACTTGGCAGCGGGGGAACACCGGGGAGCTGTTTTTT
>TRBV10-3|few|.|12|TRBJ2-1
CATGDVYNEQFF
TGTGCCACCGGGGACGTTTACAATGAGCAGTTCTTC
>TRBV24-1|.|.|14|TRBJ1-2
CATSDLDTNYGYTF
TGTGCCACCAGTGATCTTGACACTAACTATGGCTACACCTTC
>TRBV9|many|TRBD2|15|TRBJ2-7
CASSQGLAGTYEQYF
TGTGCCAGCAGCCAAGGACTAGCGGGAACCTACGAGCAGTACTTC
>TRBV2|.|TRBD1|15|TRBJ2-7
CASTATGTGWLEQYF
TGTGCCAGCACCGCTACCGGGACAGGGTGGTTAGAGCAGTACTTC
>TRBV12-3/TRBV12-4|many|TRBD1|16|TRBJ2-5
CASSSGPQGLGETQYF
TGTGCCAGCAGTTCAGGACCACAGGGGCTAGGAGAGACCCAGTACTTC
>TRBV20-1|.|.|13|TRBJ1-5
CACARDTNQPQHF
TGTGCGTGCGCCCGGGATACCAATCAGCCCCAGCATTTT
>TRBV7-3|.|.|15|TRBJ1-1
CASSLTVGRDTEAFF
TGTGCCAGCAGCTTAACAGTTGGGCGGGACACTGAAGCTTTCTTT
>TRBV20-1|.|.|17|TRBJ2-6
CSAPDLASVSGANVLTF
TGCAGTGCTCCGGACCTAGCGTCGGTATCTGGGGCCAACGTCCTGACTTTC
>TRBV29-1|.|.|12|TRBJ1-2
CSVRDTAYGYTF
TGCAGCGTTCGGGACACCGCCTATGGCTACACCTTC
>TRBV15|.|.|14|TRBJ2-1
CATSSTLAAYEQFF
TGTGCCACCAGCAGTACTTTGGCAGCGTATGAGCAGTTCTTC
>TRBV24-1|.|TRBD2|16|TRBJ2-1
CATSDPTSGSYNGQFF
TGTGCCACCAGTGATCCTACTAGCGGGAGCTACAATGGGCAGTTCTTC
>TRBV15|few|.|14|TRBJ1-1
CATSRVQGYAEAFF
TGTGCCACCAGCAGGGTACAGGGTTACGCTGAAGCTTTCTTT
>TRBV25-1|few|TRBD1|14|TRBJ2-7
CASSTTGGEYEQYF
TGTGCCAGCTCAACCACAGGGGGCGAATACGAGCAGTACTTC
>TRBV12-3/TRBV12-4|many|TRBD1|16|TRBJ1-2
CASSPMDRGPNYGYTF
TGTGCCAGCAGTCCTATGGACAGGGGCCCTAACTATGGCTACACCTTC
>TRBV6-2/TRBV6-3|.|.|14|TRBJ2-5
CASSYSAIRETQYF
TGTGCCAGCAGTTACTCAGCTATTCGAGAGACCCAGTACTTC
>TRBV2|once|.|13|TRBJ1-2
CANILGEVYGYTF
TGTGCCAACATCCTCGGGGAGGTCTATGGCTACACCTTC
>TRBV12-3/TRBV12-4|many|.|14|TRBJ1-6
CASSSGYRNSPLHF
TGTGCCAGCAGTTCCGGCTACAGGAATTCACCCCTCCACTTT
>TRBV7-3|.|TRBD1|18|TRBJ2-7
CASSNATFRDRGDYEQYF
TGTGCCAGCAGCAACGCGACCTTCCGGGACAGGGGGGACTACGAGCAGTACTTC
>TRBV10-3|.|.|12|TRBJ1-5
CAISESDRPQHF
TGTGCCATCAGTGAATCGGATCGTCCCCAGCATTTT
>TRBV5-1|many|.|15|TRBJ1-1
CASSLDLVTNTEAFF
TGCGCCAGCAGCCTTGACCTGGTTACGAACACTGAAGCTTTCTTT
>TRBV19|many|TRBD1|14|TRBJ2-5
CASSPWTGTETQYF
TGTGCCAGTAGTCCCTGGACAGGGACAGAGACCCAGTACTTC
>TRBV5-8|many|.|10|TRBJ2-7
CASSCNEQYF
TGTGCCAGCAGCTGCAACGAGCAGTACTTC
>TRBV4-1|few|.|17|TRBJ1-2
CASSQVLGAGSNYGYTF
TGCGCCAGCAGCCAAGTCCTAGGGGCGGGTTCTAACTATGGCTACACCTTC
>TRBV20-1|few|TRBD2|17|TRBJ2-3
CSASPWTSESSTDTQYF
TGCAGTGCTAGTCCTTGGACTAGCGAGTCTAGCACAGATACGCAGTATTTT
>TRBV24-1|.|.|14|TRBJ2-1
CATSDPTSLTEQFF
TGTGCCACCAGTGACCCGACCTCTCTGACTGAGCAGTTCTTC
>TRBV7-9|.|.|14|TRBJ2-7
CASSLTGRRHEQYF
TGTGCCAGCAGTTTAACGGGTCGACGTCATGAGCAGTACTTC
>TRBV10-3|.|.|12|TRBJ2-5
CAISDGNQPQYF
TGTGCCATCAGTGACGGCAATCAGCCCCAGTACTTC
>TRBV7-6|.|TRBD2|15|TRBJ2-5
CASSLGTSAKETQYF
TGTGCCAGCAGCCTCGGGACTAGCGCAAAAGAGACCCAGTACTTC
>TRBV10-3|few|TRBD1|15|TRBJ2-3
CASSWGTGATDTQYF
TGTGCCAGCAGTTGGGGGACAGGGGCCACAGATACGCAGTATTTT
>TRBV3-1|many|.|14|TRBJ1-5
CASSQERANQPQHF
TGTGCCAGCAGCCAAGAGAGGGCCAATCAGCCCCAGCATTTT
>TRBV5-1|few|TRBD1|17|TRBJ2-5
CASSGDSGGLTEETQYF
TGCGCCAGCAGCGGAGACTCAGGGGGCCTGACAGAAGAGACCCAGTACTTC
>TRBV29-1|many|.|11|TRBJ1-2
CSASTEIGYTF
TGCAGCGCATCGACAGAAATCGGCTACACCTTC
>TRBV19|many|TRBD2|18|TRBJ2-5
CASSSWTSGGPSQETQYF
TGTGCCAGTAGTTCTTGGACTAGCGGGGGGCCTTCCCAAGAGACCCAGTACTTC
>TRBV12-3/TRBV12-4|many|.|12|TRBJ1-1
CASRGAGTEAFF
TGTGCCAGCAGGGGGGCTGGCACTGAAGCTTTCTTT
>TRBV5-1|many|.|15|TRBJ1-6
CASSLDRSDNSPLHF
TGCGCCAGCAGTTTAGACAGATCGGACAATTCACCCCTCCACTTT
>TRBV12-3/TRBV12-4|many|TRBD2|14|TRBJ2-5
CASSGDYSGETQYF
TGTGCCAGCAGTGGGGACTATTCAGGAGAGACCCAGTACTTC
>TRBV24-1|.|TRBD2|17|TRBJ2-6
CATSGTGGGSGANVLTF
TGTGCCACCAGTGGGACGGGAGGCGGCTCTGGGGCCAACGTCCTGACTTTC
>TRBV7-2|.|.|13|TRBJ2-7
CASSLEDRYEQYF
TGTGCCAGCAGCTTAGAAGACAGGTACGAGCAGTACTTC
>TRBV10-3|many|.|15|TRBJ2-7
CAISEADRTSYKQYF
TGTGCCATCAGTGAAGCGGACAGAACCTCCTACAAGCAGTACTTC
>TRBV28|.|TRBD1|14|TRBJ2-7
CASRLNRGLYEQYF
TGTGCCAGCAGACTAAACAGGGGGCTCTACGAGCAGTACTTC
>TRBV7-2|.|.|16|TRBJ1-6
CASSTAVHGGNSPLHF
TGTGCCAGCAGCACCGCGGTACACGGAGGGAATTCACCCCTCCACTTT
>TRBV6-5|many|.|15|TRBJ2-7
CASSYKGRGNHEQYF
TGTGCCAGCAGTTACAAGGGCAGAGGGAACCACGAGCAGTACTTC
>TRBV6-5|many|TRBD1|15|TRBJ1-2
CASRIGTGRASGYTF
TGTGCCAGCAGGATAGGGACAGGGCGCGCGAGTGGCTACACCTTC
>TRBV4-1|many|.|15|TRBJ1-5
CASSQGPQSNQPQHF
TGCGCCAGCAGCCAAGGCCCCCAAAGCAATCAGCCCCAGCATTTT